The 9 T cell receptor beta chains below all came from one sample that was sequenced in a study of OX40 agonist ivuxolimab in advanced cancers. Only in-frame clones appear in the TCRdb table, and some are missing; sequencing was by immunoSEQ multiplex PCR. The sample lists over 20,000 clones, 70% to 90% occurring once. The specimen was CD4+ or CD8+ T cells sorted from blood, collected in a trial of the OX40 agonist ivuxolimab. Receptors originate from an adult with an advanced solid tumor such as melanoma, head and neck, liver or kidney cancer.

The chain carries TRBV28 and TRBJ1-4; 7 bases align to TRBD1. V gave up 5 bases and J gave up 5 bases; unmatched junction bases: 8. The CDR3 is made up of 15 amino acids. Germline V CDR1 and CDR2: MDHEN, SYDVKM. In DNA form, the CDR3 reads TGTGCCAGCAGTCAACTCGGGACAGCGAATGAAAAACTGTTTTTT. As protein: CASSQLGTANEKLFF. The variable domain in full, completed from reference TRBV28 and TRBJ1-4, reads DVKVTQSSRYLVKRTGEKVFLECVQDMDHENMFWYRQDPGLGLRLIYFSYDVKMKEKGDIPEGYSVSREKKERFSLILESASTNQTSMYLCASSQLGTANEKLFFGSGTQLSVL.

This clone is a singleton in its sample. This rearrangement joins TRBV27 to TRBJ2-5; the D gene is possibly TRBD2 (7 bases). Trimming left V 2 bases short and J 5 bases short, with 12 bases between. The CDR3 runs 14 residues. Germline-derived CDR1 and CDR2 are MNHEY and SMNVEV (reference sequence). The CDR3 reads CASSLGGAGETQYF. The CDR3 region has the DNA TGTGCCAGCAGTTTAGGGGGGGCCGGTGAGACCCAGTACTTC.

The genes are TRBV20-1 and TRBJ1-4, with unresolved D. This CDR3 spans 11 amino acids. Germline-derived CDR1 and CDR2 are DFQATT and SNEGSKA (reference sequence). The CDR3 region is CSRWAQGKLFF. For the CDR3, the DNA is TGCTCTCGGTGGGCTCAAGGGAAACTGTTTTTT.

This chain connects TRBV11-2 to TRBJ2-7; D gene ambiguous. The CDR3 contains 14 residues. V was clipped by 3 bases and J by 3 bases, with 12 bases between them. Germline CDR1 and CDR2: SGHAT and FQNNGV. As DNA, the CDR3 is TGTGCCAGCAGCTTTTCAGGAGAATTCTACGAGCAGTACTTC. This codes for CASSFSGEFYEQYF.

The chain links TRBV7-3 to TRBJ2-7, with D perhaps matching TRBD1 or TRBD2 (5 bases each). With 3 bases removed from V and 3 bases from J, the gap between germline ends came to 9 bases. CDR3 length equals 13 residues. Germline V CDR1 and CDR2: SGHTA, FQGTGA. CDR3: CASSLGDLYEQYF. The DNA of the CDR3 is TGTGCCAGCAGCTTGGGGGATCTCTACGAGCAGTACTTC.

This chain uses TRBV6-4 with TRBJ2-1; maybe TRBD2 (6 bases). In germline, CDR1 is MRHNA, CDR2 SNTAGT. V lost 0 bases and J 2 bases, leaving 14 bases between the germline ends. This CDR3 has 17 amino acids. CDR3 nucleotides: TGTGCCAGCAGTGACTCTCTAGCGTCGTTCGCCTACAATGAGCAGTTCTTC. This translates into CASSDSLASFAYNEQFF.

In this sample, this clone turned up a few times. The V gene is TRBV21-1, the J gene TRBJ2-1; the table's TRBD2 call for D was not verified on the DNA. TRBV21-1 constitutes a pseudogene. The CDR3 is 15 residues long. The CDR3 sequence: CASSKGAGGRNEQFF. For the CDR3, the DNA is TGTGCCAGCAGCAAAGGCGCGGGAGGGCGGAATGAGCAGTTCTTC.

The genes are TRBV7-3 and TRBJ2-5; D is undetermined. The CDR3 is 14 residues long. The ends were cut back, 3 bases at V and 3 bases at J, with 11 bases in the middle. Germline loops: CDR1 SGHTA, CDR2 FQGTGA. CDR3 sequence (DNA): TGTGCCAGCAGCTTGGCCCCACCAGAAGAGACCCAGTACTTC. This translates into CASSLAPPEETQYF.

This clone was counted a few times. V usage is TRBV19 and J usage is TRBJ2-2; 11 nucleotides match TRBD2. The junction had 3 bases not matched to a gene; V was cut back by 3 bases and J by 3 bases. Germline V gives CDR1 LNHDA, CDR2 SQIVND (reference sequence). This CDR3 is built from 16 residues. Here the CDR3 DNA reads TGTGCCAGTAGTATGGGACTAGCGGAGTACACCGGGGAGCTGTTTTTT. Translation gives CASSMGLAEYTGELFF.